The entry below describes one T cell receptor (beta chain). As yet, its antigen is unknown. Deep was the level at which the assay was run. Sequenced by immunoSEQ multiplex PCR; TCRdb stores in-frame clones only, minus some. Of roughly 2.4 million clones listed, approximately 96% are singletons. This sample was taken from a study of shared clonotypes between healthy human individuals. Germline V gene sequence: CDR1 ENHRY, CDR2 SYGVKD. V trimming: 6 bases; J trimming: 0 bases; junction bases outside the gene matches: 5. CDR3 length: 15 residues. Broader study findings: The sampled material consisted only of blood, and tissue repertoires are likely to differ. Generally, naive subsets (rather than memory subsets) showed larger estimated richness.

The sequence derives from a man younger than 35 in good health. The chain recombines TRBV10-3 with TRBJ2-7; 10 bases line up with TRBD1. Material: naive CD4+ T cells sorted from blood. The subset: CD45RA+ positively selected. The CDR3 loop is CAIRETGGGSYEQYF. The CDR3 coding sequence is TGTGCCATCAGGGAGACAGGGGGCGGCTCCTACGAGCAGTACTTC.